This entry lists 20 T cell receptor beta chains sequenced from one sample in a study of T-cell memory formation after mild COVID-19. TCRdb analysed the 5' RACE reads with MiXCR anew, one entry per CDR3 protein. The profile shows under 450,000 distinct CDR3 sequences, more than 20% of them singletons. Sequenced: PBMCs or a T cell subset sorted from them (not recorded which). The receptors come from an adult woman who had mild COVID-19 (a few samples of this study predate the infection). Cell type and time point are not known.

This clonotype was observed at least ten times. V and J are TRBV20-1 and TRBJ2-1; 7 nucleotides align to TRBD1. V lost 4 bases and J lost 0; bases outside the gene matches: 9. This CDR3 is 16 amino acids long. CDR1 and CDR2 (germline): DFQATT, SNEGSKA (reference sequence). In DNA, the CDR3 is TGCAGTGCTATCCACAGGGGAAAAAGCTCCTACAATGAGCAGTTCTTC. Amino acid sequence: CSAIHRGKSSYNEQFF.

This clonotype has only a few counts. The rearrangement links TRBV29-1 to TRBJ2-1, with D possibly TRBD1 on 5 matching bases. The CDR3 length is 13 residues. V lost 1 base and J lost 5, with 9 bases in between. Germline assignment: CDR1 SQVTM and CDR2 ANQGSEA. The CDR3 bases are TGCAGCGTTGAAGTCGACAGTCACAATGAGCAGTTCTTC. Translated, it gives CSVEVDSHNEQFF.

This clonotype was seen a handful of times. The chain links TRBV25-1 to TRBJ1-2; 7 nucleotides line up with TRBD1. The CDR3 contains 13 residues. V gave up 6 bases and J gave up 5 bases; unmatched junction bases: 6. CDR1 is MGHDK, CDR2 SYGVNS, per germline. This chain's CDR3 is CASREGAEYGYTF. In DNA, the CDR3 is TGTGCCAGCAGGGAGGGGGCTGAGTATGGCTACACCTTC.

The V call is TRBV27, the J call TRBJ2-7, with D perhaps matching TRBD1 (6 bases). Germline values: CDR1 MNHEY, CDR2 SMNVEV (reference sequence). The germline V and J ends were trimmed by 8 bases and 7 bases, with 15 bases remaining between them. The CDR3 length is 12 residues. Written as DNA, the CDR3 is TGTGCCAGCGGTCGACAGGCAAATGAGCAGTACTTC. Amino acids: CASGRQANEQYF.

Only a few counts were recorded for this clonotype. The chain links TRBV30 to TRBJ2-7; D gene unclear. Looked up from germline, CDR1 is GTSNPN and CDR2 is SVGIG (reference sequence). V lost 0 bases, J lost 3 bases, and 12 bases lay in between. The CDR3 covers 14 residues. The CDR3 DNA reads as TGTGCCTGGAGTGTACGACCGGTTGTCTACGAGCAGTACTTC. Translated: CAWSVRPVVYEQYF.

Only a few counts were recorded for this clonotype. The chain combines TRBV12-3 or TRBV12-4 with TRBJ1-5; tentatively, D is TRBD1 (6 bases). The CDR3 totals 15 residues. The germline V and J ends were trimmed by 4 bases and 0 bases, with 10 bases remaining between them. The DNA of the CDR3 is TGTGCCAGCAGTTGGGGGGGGCATAGCAATCAGCCCCAGCATTTT. As protein: CASSWGGHSNQPQHF.

In its sample, this clonotype was seen a few times. This rearrangement joins TRBV4-1 to TRBJ2-1; 10 nucleotides agree with TRBD2. Per germline, CDR1 MGHRA and CDR2 YSYEKL. The trim removed 4 bases at V and 5 bases at J, leaving 8 bases unmatched. The CDR3 has 16 residues. The CDR3 DNA is TGCGCCAGCAGCCCCTTTTCTAGCGGGGGCCACAATGAGCAGTTCTTC. It is translated as CASSPFSSGGHNEQFF.

The V gene is TRBV10-2, the J gene TRBJ2-7; TRBD2 agrees at 12 bases. CDR3 size: 16 residues. V was clipped by 3 bases and J by 4 bases; unmatched bases: 7. Germline V lookup: CDR1 WSHSY, CDR2 SAAADI. Written as DNA, the CDR3 is TGCGCCAGCAGTGATCCTAGCGGGAGGGCCGGTTACGAGCAGTACTTC. This sequence encodes CASSDPSGRAGYEQYF.

This clonotype was seen a few times. The V call is TRBV7-2, the J call TRBJ2-7, with TRBD1 identical over 7 bases. There are 16 residues in the CDR3. Germline-derived CDR1 and CDR2 are SGHTA and FQGNSA. Trimming cost V 0 bases and J 5 bases; bases outside gene matches: 10. For the CDR3, the DNA is TGTGCCAGCAGCTTAGCCTCGACAGGGATCGTTGACGAGCAGTACTTC. Translating gives CASSLASTGIVDEQYF.

The gene calls are TRBV19 and TRBJ2-7, with D possibly called TRBD1 or TRBD2 (5 bases each). Germline assignment: CDR1 LNHDA and CDR2 SQIVND (reference sequence). The CDR3 length is 16 residues. Trimming shortened V by 6 bases and J by 0 bases, and 18 bases separated the two germline ends. In DNA, the CDR3 is TGTGCCAGTAGGGCCCTCCGGGACGGTAGCTCCTACGAGCAGTACTTC. Amino acid sequence: CASRALRDGSSYEQYF.

This clonotype has ten or more counts. The chain recombines TRBV7-9 with TRBJ2-7; the match to TRBD1 covers 10 bases. CDR1 is SEHNR, CDR2 FQNEAQ, per germline (reference sequence). The CDR3 has 13 amino acids. Trimming took 5 bases from V and 2 from J; bases not matched to a gene: 0. The CDR3 loop reads CASSDRGPYEQYF. Written as DNA, the CDR3 is TGTGCCAGCAGCGACAGGGGGCCCTACGAGCAGTACTTC.

The rearrangement links TRBV11-2 to TRBJ1-1, with D unresolved. Between the trimmed V and J ends, which lost 5 bases and 1 base, there was a span of 11 bases. The CDR3 is made up of 14 amino acids. Germline assignment: CDR1 SGHAT and CDR2 FQNNGV. CDR3 DNA: TGTGCCAGCAGCGGAGGTTGGGGGAACACTGAAGCTTTCTTT. This encodes CASSGGWGNTEAFF.

This clonotype was recorded a few times. This sequence joins TRBV7-8 and TRBJ2-1; no reliable D call. The CDR3 has 15 amino acids. Germline loops: CDR1 SGHVS, CDR2 FQNEAQ. The V end lost 5 bases, the J end lost 3 bases, and 14 bases lay between the germline ends. CDR3 DNA: TGTGCCAGCAGCCTAGTAGGCGCAGACTACAATGAGCAGTTCTTC. As protein: CASSLVGADYNEQFF.

This clonotype was seen a few times. This chain uses TRBV12-3 or TRBV12-4 with TRBJ1-3, with 7 bases lining up with TRBD1. The CDR3 contains 15 residues. V trimming: 5 bases; J trimming: 0 bases; junction bases outside the gene matches: 4. The CDR3 DNA reads TGTGCCAGCAGTACAGGGGCTCTCTCTGGAAACACCATATATTTT. It is translated as CASSTGALSGNTIYF.

This clonotype has only a few counts. The V gene is TRBV6-5, the J gene TRBJ2-3, with D perhaps being TRBD1 or TRBD2 (5 bases each). Germline assignment: CDR1 MNHEY and CDR2 SVGAGI. V was clipped by 7 bases and J by 6 bases, with 17 bases between them. This CDR3 has 14 amino acids. The chain's CDR3 is CASTDSQGSDTQYF. CDR3 in DNA: TGTGCCAGCACGGACTCCCAGGGATCCGATACGCAGTATTTT.

This clonotype was counted between two and nine times. The chain carries TRBV6-5 and TRBJ2-3; perhaps D is TRBD1 or TRBD2 (5 bases each). V lost 7 bases and J 6 bases, leaving 20 bases between the germline ends. The CDR3 runs 15 residues. Looked up from germline, CDR1 is MNHEY and CDR2 is SVGAGI. The CDR3 spells CASKRGGGVLDTQYF. Here the CDR3 DNA reads TGTGCCAGCAAGAGGGGCGGAGGCGTATTGGATACGCAGTATTTT.

This chain's CDR3 is CAWSFGFEQYF. CDR3 DNA sequence: TGTGCCTGGAGTTTCGGGTTCGAGCAGTACTTC. The J gene is TRBJ2-7, the V gene TRBV30, with D uncertain. The V gene's germline CDR1 is GTSNPN and CDR2 SVGIG (reference sequence). The CDR3 loop spans 11 amino acids. Deletions cut 2 bases from V and 6 bases from J, with 8 bases between.

The V and J genes are TRBV5-1 and TRBJ2-1, with a tentative D call TRBD1 (6 bases). Trimming left V 0 bases short and J 7 bases short, with 11 bases between. This CDR3 is built from 14 residues. Germline values: CDR1 SGHRS, CDR2 YFSETQ. The DNA for the CDR3 is TGCGCCAGCAGCTTGGACGGAAGGGGGAATGAGCAGTTCTTC. Amino acids: CASSLDGRGNEQFF.

The rearrangement joins TRBV7-8 to TRBJ2-2, with D unclear. V lost 5 bases and J 8 bases, leaving 6 bases between the germline ends. Per germline, CDR1 SGHVS and CDR2 FQNEAQ. This CDR3 spans 11 amino acids. CDR3 protein: CASSIPGELFF. CDR3 in DNA: TGTGCCAGCAGCATTCCAGGGGAGCTGTTTTTT.

This clonotype was seen a single time. The J gene is TRBJ2-5, the V gene TRBV3-1; 9 bases are shared with TRBD2. Germline trimming cut 0 bases from V and 5 bases from J; bases unmatched to any gene: 10. CDR1 is LGHDT and CDR2 is YNNKEL in the germline V gene (reference sequence). The CDR3 runs to 17 residues. The CDR3 is CASSQESGGYSRETQYF. The CDR3 DNA reads as TGTGCCAGCAGCCAAGAAAGCGGGGGGTACTCCCGGGAGACCCAGTACTTC.